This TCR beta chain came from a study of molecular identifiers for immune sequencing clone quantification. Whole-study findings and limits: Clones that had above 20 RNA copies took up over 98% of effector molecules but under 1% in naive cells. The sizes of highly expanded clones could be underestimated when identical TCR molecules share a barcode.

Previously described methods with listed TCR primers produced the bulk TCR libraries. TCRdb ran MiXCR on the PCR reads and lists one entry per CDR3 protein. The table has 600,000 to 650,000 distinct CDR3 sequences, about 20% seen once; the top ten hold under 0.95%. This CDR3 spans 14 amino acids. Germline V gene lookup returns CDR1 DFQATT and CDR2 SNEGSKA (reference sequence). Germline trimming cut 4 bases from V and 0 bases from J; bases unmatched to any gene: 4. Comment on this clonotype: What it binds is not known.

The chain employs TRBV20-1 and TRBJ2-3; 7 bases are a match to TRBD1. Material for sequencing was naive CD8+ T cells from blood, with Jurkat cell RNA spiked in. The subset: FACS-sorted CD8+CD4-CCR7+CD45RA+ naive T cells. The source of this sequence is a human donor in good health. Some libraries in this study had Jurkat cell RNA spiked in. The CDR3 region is CSATQGESTDTQYF. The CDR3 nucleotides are TGCAGTGCTACCCAGGGGGAAAGCACAGATACGCAGTATTTT.